The clone carrying this TCR beta chain has a count of ten or more. Its antigen is unknown. The sample originates from a study of blood T cells in healthy people across ages. Primers used in a second PCR of roughly 6 to 11 cycles were a sample-barcoded 5' primer and a J-beta primer mix. MiXCR, run by TCRdb on the 5' RACE reads, gives a single entry per CDR3 protein. The profile shows about 650,000 distinct CDR3 sequences, around 32% of them singletons. Study observations and caveats: Age brought a roughly linear fall in TCR beta diversity measured per million T cells.

Russia was home to the donors, healthy Caucasian individuals aged about 6 to 90. The sequenced sample was blood. This clonotype originated in a woman aged 80 or over in good health.

This CDR3 reads CATSRDGQGYTF. The CDR3 DNA is TGTGCCACCAGCAGAGATGGGCAAGGCTACACCTTC. The chain links TRBV15 to TRBJ1-2; D uncertain. CDR3 size: 12 residues. Germline lookup yields CDR1 LNHNV and CDR2 YYDKDF (reference sequence). Trimming removed 0 bases at V and 8 bases at J, with 7 bases between.